The 8 T cell receptor beta chains below all came from one sample that was sequenced in a study of Tregs in tolerant kidney transplant recipients. The table came from immunoSEQ multiplex PCR; TCRdb's copy has only in-frame clones and leaves some out. The repertoire table contains 20,000 to 30,000 clones. Mixed chimerism was transient after nonmyeloablative marrow transplants from related graft donors. This sample comprised CD4+ T cells from blood (PBMCs), obtained 6 months after the transplant. Receptors were obtained from a human patient who received a combined kidney and bone marrow transplant. Some of the T cells might come from the graft donor.

As regards this clone: The read ends 3 residues shy of where the CDR3 ends; the end is completed using the germline J gene. The rearrangement uses TRBV27 and TRBJ2-7, with 8 bases identical to TRBD2. The V segment lost 4 bases and the J segment 3 bases; nucleotides outside the gene matches: 8. This CDR3 contains 15 residues. Per the germline V gene, CDR1 is MNHEY and CDR2 is SMNVEV (reference sequence). This CDR3 is CASSSPSGGVYEQYF. The covered CDR3 bases are TGTGCCAGCAGTTCCCCCTCGGGGGGGGTCTACGAG.

Partial CDR3 DNA: TGTGCCAGCAGCCCGGACAGGTACTCTGGAAACACC. Translation: CASSPDRYSGNT. The CDR3 in full is CASSPDRYSGNTIYF. V gene TRBV6-2 or TRBV6-3 combines with J gene TRBJ1-3, with 7 bases fitting TRBD1. Sequencing ends 3 residues short of the CDR3 end; the germline J gene provides the rest. This CDR3 has 15 amino acids. Trimming took 6 bases from V and 0 from J; bases not matched to a gene: 5. Germline V gene lookup returns CDR1 MNHEY and CDR2 SVGEGT.

About this clone itself: The CDR3 extends 3 residues past the end of the read, so its final part is completed from the germline J gene. The chain recombines TRBV7-2 with TRBJ1-2; 8 nucleotides match TRBD1. The germline V gene encodes CDR1 SGHTA and CDR2 FQGNSA. The CDR3 is 15 amino acids. V was pared by 2 bases and J by 0 bases, with 2 bases of the junction left unmatched. The CDR3 bases that were read are TGTGCCAGCAGCTTAAAACAGGGGGCTAACTATGGC. As protein: CASSLKQGANYG. The whole CDR3 is CASSLKQGANYGYTF.

CDR3 DNA (partial): TGTGCCAGTACCGAGAGGGGGCGCGCCTATGGC. The encoded protein is CASTERGRAYG. The CDR3, in full, reads CASTERGRAYGYTF. The rearrangement joins TRBV19 to TRBJ1-2, with 7 bases fitting TRBD1. From the germline J gene comes the end of the CDR3, since the read stops 3 residues before it. The length of the CDR3 is 14 residues. Trimming at V came to 7 bases and at J to 4 bases, leaving 9 bases not matched to a gene. Germline CDR1 reads LNHDA; CDR2 reads SQIVND (reference sequence). Filled out from reference TRBV19 and TRBJ1-2, the complete variable domain reads DGGITQSPKYLFRKEGQNVTLSCEQNLNHDAMYWYRQDPGQGLRLIYYSQIVNDFQKGDIAEGYSVSREKKESFPLTVTSAQKNPTAFYLCASTERGRAYGYTFGSGTRLTVV.

On this clone: Read coverage stops 3 residues before the CDR3 terminus; the germline J gene supplies the remainder. The rearrangement links TRBV10-3 to TRBJ2-7; the D is unclear. Trimming removed 7 bases from V and 4 bases from J, with 14 bases in between. CDR3 length: 13 amino acids. The V gene's germline CDR1 is ENHRY and CDR2 SYGVKD. The covered CDR3 bases are TGTGCCATCACCCCACACGCCTTGTACGAG. The encoded protein is CAITPHALYE. In full, the CDR3 reads CAITPHALYEQYF.

About this clone: Coverage ceases 3 residues before the CDR3 finishes, and the germline J gene fills in the end. The chain recombines TRBV6-2 or TRBV6-3 with TRBJ1-2; a possible D gene is TRBD1 (6 bases). Trimming removed 4 bases from V and 4 bases from J, with 13 bases in between. CDR3 length: 14 residues. Germline loops: CDR1 MNHEY, CDR2 SVGEGT. The DNA read from the CDR3 is TGTGCCAGCAGTTGGGGGGGGCCCGGCTATGGC. It yields the protein CASSWGGPGYG. The CDR3 reads in full as CASSWGGPGYGYTF.

Concerning this clone itself: The sequence runs out 3 residues before the end of the CDR3; the remainder is reconstructed from the germline J gene. The chain employs TRBV5-6 and TRBJ2-5; the match to TRBD1 covers 8 bases. Losses at the gene ends were 4 bases for V and 5 bases for J; bases not matched to a gene: 10. The germline gives CDR1 SGHDT, CDR2 YYEEEE. The CDR3 loop spans 15 amino acids. The sequenced part of the CDR3 DNA is TGTGCCAGCAGCGTGCAGGGGGCATATTGGGAGACC. Its protein product is CASSVQGAYWET. The CDR3 in full is CASSVQGAYWETQYF. Full variable domain (outside the CDR3, taken from reference TRBV5-6 and TRBJ2-5): DAGVTQSPTHLIKTRGQQVTLRCSPKSGHDTVSWYQQALGQGPQFIFQYYEEEERQRGNFPDRFSGHQFPNYSSELNVNALLLGDSALYLCASSVQGAYWETQYFGPGTRLLVL.

On this clone itself: Coverage ceases 3 residues before the CDR3 finishes, and the germline J gene fills in the end. The chain is built from TRBV5-1 and TRBJ2-7, with 8 bases identical to TRBD1. Germline V CDR1 and CDR2: SGHRS, YFSETQ. The trim removed 0 bases at V and 3 bases at J, leaving 5 bases unmatched. This CDR3 comprises 15 residues. CDR3 sequence: CASSLDPGGIYEQYF. The DNA read from the CDR3 is TGCGCCAGCAGCTTGGATCCAGGGGGCATCTACGAG.